This TCR beta chain is from a study of PD-1 blockade in classical Hodgkin lymphoma. V lost 4 bases and J lost 2, with 9 bases in between. CDR1 and CDR2 from the germline V gene are SGHRS and YFSETQ. This CDR3 comprises 14 residues. Every patient relapsed after autologous stem cell transplantation, and brentuximab vedotin exposure varied. Some clones are missing from TCRdb's copy, which holds only in-frame ones; the method was immunoSEQ multiplex PCR. This table has some 23,000 clones, about 65% appearing once. The source is a human donor with classical Hodgkin lymphoma. The chain uses TRBV5-1 and TRBJ2-2, with a weak D call TRBD1 (5 bases). The sequencing here drew on peripheral blood mononuclear cells (PBMCs), taken at baseline. The CDR3 DNA is TGCGCCAGCAGCCCGGACACAAACACCGGGGAGCTGTTTTTT. This gives the protein CASSPDTNTGELFF. Together with reference TRBV5-1 and TRBJ2-2, the CDR3 gives the full variable domain: KAGVTQTPRYLIKTRGQQVTLSCSPISGHRSVSWYQQTPGQGLQFLFEYFSETQRNKGNFPGRFSGRQFSNSRSEMNVSTLELGDSALYLCASSPDTNTGELFFGEGSRLTVL.